The 18 T cell receptor beta chains below come from one sample, sequenced in a study of cytomegalovirus exposure and HLA in healthy donors. The study ran its PCR with 60 Vbeta and 13 Jbeta primers. Profiling relied on immunoSEQ multiplex PCR, and the TCRdb table lists in-frame clones only, not all of them. The sample has approximately 120,000 clones; around 80% are singletons. The specimen was PBMCs. The receptors were sampled from a man in his forties or fifties in good health and CMV-seronegative.

This sequence joins TRBV6-6 and TRBJ1-6; D is uncertain. V lost 0 bases and J 13 bases, leaving 16 bases between the germline ends. This CDR3 has 15 residues. The germline gives CDR1 MNHNY, CDR2 SVGAGI (reference sequence). This CDR3 reads CASSYSYVDSWPLHF. The CDR3 DNA sequence: TGTGCCAGCAGTTACTCTTACGTTGACTCATGGCCCCTCCACTTT.

The V gene is TRBV7-2, the J gene TRBJ2-5; 11 bases map to TRBD1. The length of the CDR3 is 14 residues. V shed 5 bases, J shed 11 bases, and the junction held 10 bases outside the gene matches. The V gene's germline CDR1 is SGHTA and CDR2 FQGNSA. The CDR3 spells CASSLGGQGVVQYF. The DNA of the CDR3 is TGTGCCAGCAGCCTCGGGGGACAGGGGGTAGTGCAGTACTTC.

The chain is built from TRBV11-2 and TRBJ2-5, with unresolved D. V was shortened by 1 base and J by 2 bases, with 8 bases between the two germline ends. The CDR3 has 14 amino acids. Germline V lookup: CDR1 SGHAT, CDR2 FQNNGV. CDR3 amino acids: CASSLGAVQETQYF. The CDR3 DNA is TGTGCCAGCAGCTTAGGGGCTGTGCAAGAGACCCAGTACTTC.

To note about this clone: The same CDR3 is also encoded by other DNA sequences in this sample. The chain carries TRBV5-1 and TRBJ2-5; 7 nucleotides align to TRBD2. CDR1 and CDR2 from the germline V gene are SGHRS and YFSETQ. CDR3 length equals 14 residues. Trimming at V came to 4 bases and at J to 1 base, leaving 4 bases not matched to a gene. The CDR3 reads CASSPGTTQETQYF. For the CDR3, the DNA is TGCGCCAGCAGCCCAGGGACTACCCAAGAGACCCAGTACTTC.

This clone appeared a single time. The chain couples TRBV4-3 to TRBJ2-7, with D maybe TRBD1 (5 bases). The CDR3 runs 15 residues. The V gene's germline CDR1 is LGHNA and CDR2 YSLEER. Trimming took off 1 base at V and 3 bases at J, with 13 bases between the two ends. This chain's CDR3 is CASSQVRGSIYEQYF. CDR3 nucleotide sequence: TGCGCCAGCAGCCAAGTAAGGGGCTCTATCTACGAGCAGTACTTC.

This clone was recorded once. The rearrangement links TRBV6-5 to TRBJ2-3, with 12 nucleotides matching TRBD2. V lost 6 bases and J lost 6; bases outside the gene matches: 7. The CDR3 length is 15 residues. Germline-derived CDR1 and CDR2 are MNHEY and SVGAGI. Here the CDR3 DNA reads TGTGCCAGCAGCCGGACTAGCGGGGTGGGGGATACGCAGTATTTT. It codes for CASSRTSGVGDTQYF.

This clone was seen a handful of times. The gene calls are TRBV10-3 and TRBJ2-1; 10 bases agree with TRBD1. Trimming took 7 bases from V and 4 from J; bases not matched to a gene: 7. Germline-derived CDR1 and CDR2 are ENHRY and SYGVKD. This CDR3 contains 15 residues. The CDR3 here is CAITPGTGVYNEQFF. The CDR3 DNA reads as TGTGCCATCACCCCCGGGACAGGGGTTTACAATGAGCAGTTCTTC.

The chain carries TRBV5-1 and TRBJ2-5; weak D call: TRBD2 (7 bases). The germline V and J ends were trimmed by 4 bases and 2 bases, with 24 bases remaining between them. Looked up from germline, CDR1 is SGHRS and CDR2 is YFSETQ. The length of the CDR3 is 18 residues. The CDR3: CASSPTPGARGSQETQYF. CDR3 nucleotides: TGCGCCAGCAGCCCGACCCCGGGGGCGCGGGGGAGTCAAGAGACCCAGTACTTC.

The rearrangement links TRBV5-6 to TRBJ2-5; maybe TRBD2 (5 bases). CDR1 is SGHDT, CDR2 YYEEEE, per germline. V lost 2 bases to trimming and J lost 1 base, with 12 bases between them. CDR3 length equals 15 residues. The CDR3 DNA reads as TGTGCCAGCAGCTTACTCGGGGAGACCCAAGAGACCCAGTACTTC. Protein product: CASSLLGETQETQYF.

This chain connects TRBV6-1 to TRBJ1-2; D gene uncertain. CDR3 length equals 14 residues. V was cut by 5 bases and J by 6 bases, with 16 bases left in between. CDR1 and CDR2 from the germline V gene are MNHNS and SASEGT. CDR3 residues: CASSFLIEADGYTF. In nucleotides, the CDR3 is TGTGCCAGCAGTTTCCTCATCGAGGCGGATGGCTACACCTTC.

V usage is TRBV19 and J usage is TRBJ2-7, with TRBD1 identical over 9 bases. CDR3 size: 14 residues. CDR1 is LNHDA, CDR2 SQIVND, per germline (reference sequence). Trimming at V came to 7 bases and at J to 7 bases, leaving 11 bases not matched to a gene. CDR3 DNA: TGTGCCAGTAATCCGGGACAGGGTCAAAGAGAGCAGTACTTC. Protein product: CASNPGQGQREQYF.

The chain combines TRBV19 with TRBJ2-5; D is possibly TRBD2 (5 bases). Looked up from germline, CDR1 is LNHDA and CDR2 is SQIVND (reference sequence). V gave up 3 bases and J gave up 5 bases, with 16 bases separating them. This CDR3 is built from 15 residues. The CDR3 DNA is TGTGCCAGTAGTATCCAACGGGCGGCGGGCGAGACCCAGTACTTC. Residues: CASSIQRAAGETQYF.

This clone was found a few times. The rearrangement joins TRBV14 to TRBJ1-2, with D uncertain. Trimming took 1 base from V and 0 from J, leaving 9 bases between them. Per germline, CDR1 SGHDN and CDR2 FVKESK. This CDR3 spans 15 amino acids. The CDR3 region has the DNA TGTGCCAGCAGCCAAGTCGCCGGAGCTAACTATGGCTACACCTTC. Amino acid sequence: CASSQVAGANYGYTF.

The rearrangement joins TRBV19 to TRBJ2-3; possible D gene TRBD2, 6 bases. CDR1 is LNHDA and CDR2 is SQIVND in the germline V gene (reference sequence). The CDR3 has 14 residues. Trimming stripped 6 bases from V and 7 bases from J, with 17 bases between. In nucleotides, the CDR3 is TGTGCCAGTAGCCAAGCGGGCCGGGAGTATACGCAGTATTTT. This encodes CASSQAGREYTQYF. Using reference TRBV19 and TRBJ2-3 for the parts outside the CDR3, the full variable domain is DGGITQSPKYLFRKEGQNVTLSCEQNLNHDAMYWYRQDPGQGLRLIYYSQIVNDFQKGDIAEGYSVSREKKESFPLTVTSAQKNPTAFYLCASSQAGREYTQYFGPGTRLTVL.

The rearrangement uses TRBV19 and TRBJ1-1; the match to TRBD1 covers 7 bases. This CDR3 spans 12 amino acids. The trim removed 11 bases at V and 1 base at J, leaving 4 bases unmatched. Germline V gives CDR1 LNHDA, CDR2 SQIVND (reference sequence). The CDR3 protein is CASTGWNTEAFF. The CDR3 nucleotides read TGTGCCTCGACAGGGTGGAACACTGAAGCTTTCTTT.

V is TRBV29-1 and J is TRBJ1-4; unclear D gene. The CDR3 runs 11 residues. The germline V and J ends were trimmed by 5 bases and 8 bases, with 9 bases remaining between them. Germline V CDR1 and CDR2: SQVTM, ANQGSEA. The CDR3 protein is CSVLFLEKLFF. CDR3 nucleotide sequence: TGCAGCGTTCTTTTCCTCGAAAAACTGTTTTTT.

The J gene is TRBJ2-2, the V gene TRBV2, with no clear D. From germline, CDR1 is SNHLY and CDR2 FYNNEI. V was cut by 6 bases and J by 4 bases, with 12 bases left in between. The CDR3 has 14 amino acids. The CDR3, as DNA: TGTGCCAGCAGGGCGGCGTTGGGCACCGGGGAGCTGTTTTTT. Protein: CASRAALGTGELFF.

The chain links TRBV2 to TRBJ2-3; D possibly corresponds to TRBD2 (5 bases). V was pared by 6 bases and J by 3 bases, with 19 bases between. Per the germline V gene, CDR1 is SNHLY and CDR2 is FYNNEI. The CDR3 extends over 16 amino acids. In nucleotides, the CDR3 is TGTGCCAGCAGGAGAACCTCGGGGAAAGGGACAGATACGCAGTATTTT. Residues: CASRRTSGKGTDTQYF.